A single sample gave rise to the 20 T cell receptor beta chains below, sequenced in a study of ipilimumab plus nivolumab after autologous stem cell transplantation. The assay was immunoSEQ multiplex PCR, and TCRdb's table has in-frame clones only and misses some. The sample holds 15,000 to 20,000 clones; approximately 80% are singletons and the top ten take 20% to 25%. The sample here was PBMCs, taken in a trial of ipilimumab plus nivolumab as post-transplant consolidation. The receptors here all came from a male donor with diffuse large B-cell lymphoma.

The rearrangement links TRBV19 to TRBJ1-2, with D possibly being TRBD1 (5 bases). Germline lookup yields CDR1 LNHDA and CDR2 SQIVND (reference sequence). V was cut by 1 base and J by 3 bases, with 12 bases left in between. This CDR3 contains 15 residues. This chain's CDR3 is CASSIGGASDYGYTF. Here the CDR3 DNA reads TGTGCCAGTAGTATAGGAGGGGCGTCGGACTATGGCTACACCTTC.

The rearrangement joins TRBV7-8 to TRBJ2-2, with TRBD2 identical over 12 bases. The CDR3 totals 18 residues. V was clipped by 5 bases and J by 6 bases; unmatched bases: 13. Germline loops: CDR1 SGHVS, CDR2 FQNEAQ. The DNA for the CDR3 is TGTGCCAGCAGCCTACGGTCACTAGCGGGGGGTCCCCCCGGGGAGCTGTTTTTT. Protein sequence: CASSLRSLAGGPPGELFF.

V and J are TRBV28 and TRBJ2-1; the D gene could be TRBD1 or TRBD2 (6 bases each). V was cut by 5 bases and J by 2 bases, with 16 bases left in between. The CDR3 is 16 amino acids. CDR1 and CDR2 (germline): MDHEN, SYDVKM. Here the CDR3 reads CASSTSGGGTYNEQFF. The CDR3 region has the DNA TGTGCCAGCAGTACCTCCGGAGGGGGAACCTACAATGAGCAGTTCTTC.

The chain links TRBV19 to TRBJ1-1, with TRBD1 matching over 7 bases. Germline loops: CDR1 LNHDA, CDR2 SQIVND (reference sequence). Trimming at V came to 9 bases and at J to 1 base, leaving 8 bases not matched to a gene. The CDR3 is 14 amino acids. The CDR3 DNA is TGTGCCAGCCAACCGGACAGGCAGAACACTGAAGCTTTCTTT. Protein: CASQPDRQNTEAFF.

The chain combines TRBV6-1 with TRBJ2-7; TRBD2 matches 7 bases. This CDR3 comprises 14 residues. V lost 10 bases, J lost 1 base, and 10 bases stayed unmatched. In germline, CDR1 is MNHNS, CDR2 SASEGT. The CDR3 DNA is TGTGCCACCGTTAAGGTCGGGGGGTCCTACGAGCAGTACTTC. Translation gives CATVKVGGSYEQYF.

As DNA, the CDR3 is TGTGCCAGCAGTTTGGAGGGATATAATTCACCCCTCCACTTT. Amino acids: CASSLEGYNSPLHF. The chain links TRBV28 to TRBJ1-6; no clear D. The V gene's germline CDR1 is MDHEN and CDR2 SYDVKM. The CDR3 length is 14 residues. V was cut by 3 bases and J by 4 bases, with 7 bases left in between.

J is TRBJ2-7 and V is TRBV27; D tentatively reads TRBD1 or TRBD2 (6 bases each). This CDR3 is 16 amino acids long. Germline CDR1 reads MNHEY; CDR2 reads SMNVEV (reference sequence). The V end was cut by 3 bases, the J end by 0 bases, with 15 bases between. The CDR3: CASSLGPGASSYEQYF. DNA for the CDR3: TGTGCCAGCAGTTTGGGACCGGGGGCCAGCTCCTACGAGCAGTACTTC.

This chain joins TRBV19 and TRBJ1-5; D perhaps matches TRBD1 (6 bases). Germline values: CDR1 LNHDA, CDR2 SQIVND (reference sequence). The CDR3 loop spans 15 amino acids. V lost 5 bases and J lost 0, with 11 bases in between. The CDR3 nucleotides read TGTGCCAGTAGTTGGACAGACAATAGCAATCAGCCCCAGCATTTT. It specifies CASSWTDNSNQPQHF. Filled out from reference TRBV19 and TRBJ1-5, the complete variable domain reads DGGITQSPKYLFRKEGQNVTLSCEQNLNHDAMYWYRQDPGQGLRLIYYSQIVNDFQKGDIAEGYSVSREKKESFPLTVTSAQKNPTAFYLCASSWTDNSNQPQHFGDGTRLSIL.

The chain has TRBV2 and TRBJ2-3; a possible D gene is TRBD2 (6 bases). Germline lookup yields CDR1 SNHLY and CDR2 FYNNEI. V gave up 5 bases and J gave up 2 bases, with 17 bases separating them. The CDR3 consists of 16 residues. CDR3 sequence: CASSPPAGTHTDTQYF. CDR3 sequence (DNA): TGTGCCAGCAGTCCTCCGGCGGGGACTCACACAGATACGCAGTATTTT. The full variable domain, rest sourced from reference TRBV2 and TRBJ2-3, is EPEVTQTPSHQVTQMGQEVILRCVPISNHLYFYWYRQILGQKVEFLVSFYNNEISEKSEIFDDQFSVERPDGSNFTLKIRSTKLEDSAMYFCASSPPAGTHTDTQYFGPGTRLTVL.

The V and J genes are TRBV6-1 and TRBJ1-2; D not certain. V lost 7 bases to trimming and J lost 2 bases, with 8 bases between them. Germline CDR1 MNHNS, CDR2 SASEGT. The CDR3 spans 12 residues. The CDR3 coding sequence is TGTGCCAGCATCGACATAAACTATGGCTACACCTTC. This sequence encodes CASIDINYGYTF.

The V and J genes are TRBV5-6 and TRBJ1-1; a weak D match, TRBD1 (6 bases). V was shortened by 4 bases and J by 1 base, with 17 bases between the two germline ends. Germline lookup yields CDR1 SGHDT and CDR2 YYEEEE. This CDR3 is 16 amino acids long. The CDR3 sequence: CASSGDIQRGNTEAFF. The CDR3 DNA sequence: TGTGCCAGCAGCGGGGACATCCAGAGGGGGAACACTGAAGCTTTCTTT.

V and J are TRBV5-1 and TRBJ2-7, with a possible D match to TRBD1 (6 bases). The V gene's germline CDR1 is SGHRS and CDR2 YFSETQ. This CDR3 is 14 amino acids long. V was trimmed by 4 bases and J by 0 bases, leaving 11 bases between them. The CDR3: CASSLRDNSYEQYF. The CDR3 nucleotides are TGCGCCAGCAGCCTCCGGGACAACTCCTACGAGCAGTACTTC.

This chain joins TRBV11-2 and TRBJ1-2; no definite D call. Germline lookup yields CDR1 SGHAT and CDR2 FQNNGV. This CDR3 is 11 amino acids long. V dropped 6 bases and J dropped 5 bases, with 7 bases sitting between them. The CDR3 loop reads CASSFGYGYTF. The DNA of the CDR3 is TGTGCCAGCAGTTTTGGTTATGGCTACACCTTC.

In its sample, this clone was seen once. The genes are TRBV9 and TRBJ1-2; perhaps TRBD1 as D (5 bases). Germline CDR1 SGDLS, CDR2 YYNGEE. Trimming took off 1 base at V and 4 bases at J, with 11 bases between the two ends. This CDR3 is built from 14 residues. CDR3 amino acids: CASSVSTAPYGYTF. DNA for the CDR3: TGTGCCAGCAGCGTATCGACAGCCCCCTATGGCTACACCTTC.

The rearrangement joins TRBV28 to TRBJ1-4, with D possibly TRBD1 on 5 matching bases. The CDR3 extends over 12 amino acids. Germline V gene sequence: CDR1 MDHEN, CDR2 SYDVKM. The V gene lost 8 bases and the J gene lost 2 bases, with 6 bases spanning the gap. Here the CDR3 DNA reads TGTGCCAGCCAGGGTACTAATGAAAAACTGTTTTTT. Translating it yields CASQGTNEKLFF.

The chain is built from TRBV13 and TRBJ2-7; 10 nucleotides align to TRBD1. Germline CDR1 PRHDT, CDR2 FYEKMQ (reference sequence). With V trimmed by 5 bases and J by 3 bases, 4 bases remained unmatched. The CDR3 has 14 residues. The DNA for the CDR3 is TGTGCCAGCAGCCGACAGGGGGCAAACTACGAGCAGTACTTC. It yields the protein CASSRQGANYEQYF.

This chain joins TRBV7-8 and TRBJ2-5, with TRBD2 matching over 7 bases. TRBJ2-7 explains the end of the DNA better; the J call may be wrong. There are 14 residues in the CDR3. Germline V lookup: CDR1 SGHVS, CDR2 FQNEAQ. The chain's CDR3 is CASSYGGGTYEQYF. CDR3 nucleotide sequence: TGTGCCAGCAGCTATGGGGGGGGGACCTACGAGCAGTACTTC.

The V and J genes are TRBV19 and TRBJ1-6; 9 bases fit TRBD1. V trimming: 0 bases; J trimming: 10 bases; junction bases outside the gene matches: 7. Germline V CDR1 and CDR2: LNHDA, SQIVND (reference sequence). The CDR3 has 16 residues. Here the CDR3 reads CASSIDAPGQGSPLHF. CDR3 coding DNA: TGTGCCAGTAGTATAGATGCTCCGGGACAGGGATCACCCCTCCACTTT.

The chain employs TRBV7-9 and TRBJ1-4; D remains ambiguous. Germline V CDR1 and CDR2: SEHNR, FQNEAQ (reference sequence). This CDR3 has 16 residues. Deletions cut 4 bases from V and 4 bases from J, with 16 bases between. The CDR3 DNA reads as TGTGCCAGCAGCTCCCCATACCGACGGCATAATGAAAAACTGTTTTTT. It yields the protein CASSSPYRRHNEKLFF.

The sample holds one count of this clone. The chain carries TRBV9 and TRBJ2-7; 7 nucleotides align to TRBD2. The CDR3 is 14 amino acids. Germline values: CDR1 SGDLS, CDR2 YYNGEE. With V trimmed by 1 base and J by 2 bases, 3 bases remained unmatched. The CDR3 spells CASSVTGGPYEQYF. CDR3 in DNA: TGTGCCAGCAGCGTAACGGGGGGACCCTACGAGCAGTACTTC.